Listed here are 8 T cell receptor beta chains from one sample, sequenced in a study of human T cells and chemical hapten exposure. The time point was: patch test 1, 2 weeks after DPC sensitization. The sample's treatment: therapeutic diphenylcyclopropenone sensitization with weekly scalp DPC. TCRdb itself ran the RACE reads through MiXCR, one entry per CDR3 protein. Here the sample spans around 99,000 distinct CDR3 sequences, under 15% being singletons. The sample in question was whole blood, obtained in connection with sensitization to the hapten diphenylcyclopropenone (DPC). The receptors stem from a woman in her thirties or forties with alopecia areata. Some clones in this sample may be carry-over from other donors' samples.

This clonotype was seen more than once but under ten times. This sequence joins TRBV7-9 and TRBJ2-3, with D unclear. Germline V gives CDR1 SEHNR, CDR2 FQNEAQ (reference sequence). The V end was cut by 1 base, the J end by 2 bases, with 13 bases between. The CDR3 is made up of 16 amino acids. The CDR3 nucleotides read TGTGCCAGCAGCTTAGGGTCGTTGCGGCTCACAGATACGCAGTATTTT. It specifies CASSLGSLRLTDTQYF.

The J gene is TRBJ1-1, the V gene TRBV18; D is ambiguous. V was shortened by 6 bases and J by 1 base, with 9 bases between the two germline ends. Germline CDR1 and CDR2: KGHSH and LQKENI. The CDR3 loop spans 13 amino acids. The CDR3 coding sequence is TGTGCCAGCTCCCAGGTTTCGAACACTGAAGCTTTCTTT. Translating gives CASSQVSNTEAFF.

In this sample, this clonotype turned up a few times. The chain employs TRBV29-1 and TRBJ1-1; D not resolved. The CDR3 has 13 amino acids. Germline-derived CDR1 and CDR2 are SQVTM and ANQGSEA. V dropped 2 bases and J dropped 0 bases, with 7 bases sitting between them. In DNA, the CDR3 is TGCAGCGTTGAACAGAACATGAACACTGAAGCTTTCTTT. It translates to CSVEQNMNTEAFF.

The chain employs TRBV6-2 or TRBV6-3 and TRBJ2-7; TRBD2 aligns across 15 bases. Trimming took 4 bases from V and 4 from J; bases not matched to a gene: 5. Germline V gives CDR1 MNHEY, CDR2 SVGEGT. The CDR3 sequence is 16 residues long. CDR3: CASSSTGTSGRYEQYF. The DNA for the CDR3 is TGTGCCAGCAGTTCAACCGGGACTAGCGGGAGGTACGAGCAGTACTTC.

This clonotype showed up many times. This CDR3 is CASSLGTGELFF. The CDR3 coding sequence is TGTGCCAGCAGCTTAGGCACCGGGGAGCTGTTTTTT. The rearrangement uses TRBV7-3 and TRBJ2-2; D ambiguous. V lost 2 bases and J 4 bases, leaving 2 bases between the germline ends. The germline CDR1 and CDR2 sequences are SGHTA and FQGTGA. This CDR3 is built from 12 residues.

This clonotype showed up just a few times. J is TRBJ2-1 and V is TRBV12-3 or TRBV12-4, with D unresolved. V lost 1 base to trimming and J lost 4 bases, with 8 bases between them. CDR3 length: 14 residues. In DNA, the CDR3 is TGTGCCAGCAGTTTAGGAGCCGAGTACAATGAGCAGTTCTTC. This gives the protein CASSLGAEYNEQFF.

This clonotype was counted between two and nine times. The CDR3 DNA sequence: TGTGCCACCACAGGAGGGGGGGCGAACACCGGGGAGCTGTTTTTT. Protein: CATTGGGANTGELFF. This chain connects TRBV28 to TRBJ2-2; TRBD2 is a possible D gene (7 bases). This CDR3 comprises 15 residues. The ends were cut back, 10 bases at V and 0 bases at J, with 15 bases in the middle. Germline loops: CDR1 MDHEN, CDR2 SYDVKM.

This clonotype was recorded many times. J is TRBJ2-1 and V is TRBV7-2, with 8 bases matching TRBD2. CDR3 size: 15 residues. Germline V gene data show CDR1 as SGHTA and CDR2 as FQGNSA. V shed 8 bases and J 0 bases; nucleotides not matched to a gene: 6. For the CDR3, the DNA is TGTGCCAGCCGCCAGAGCGGGAGCTCCTACAATGAGCAGTTCTTC. Protein sequence: CASRQSGSSYNEQFF.